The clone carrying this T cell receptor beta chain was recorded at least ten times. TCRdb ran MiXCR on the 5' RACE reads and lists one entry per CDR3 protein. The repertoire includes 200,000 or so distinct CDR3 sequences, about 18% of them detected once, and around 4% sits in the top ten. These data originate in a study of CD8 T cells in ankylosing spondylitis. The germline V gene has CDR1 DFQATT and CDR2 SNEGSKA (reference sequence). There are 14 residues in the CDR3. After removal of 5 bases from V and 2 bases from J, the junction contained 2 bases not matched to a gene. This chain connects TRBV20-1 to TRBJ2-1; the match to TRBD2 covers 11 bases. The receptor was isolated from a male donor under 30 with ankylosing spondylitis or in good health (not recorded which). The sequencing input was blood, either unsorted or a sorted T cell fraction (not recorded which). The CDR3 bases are TGCAGTGCTCCGACTAGCGGGGCCTACAATGAGCAGTTCTTC. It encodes CSAPTSGAYNEQFF.